The clone carrying this TCR beta chain appeared a few times. This sample is part of a study of cytomegalovirus exposure and HLA in healthy donors. 60 Vbeta and 13 Jbeta primers were used in PCR. Profiled with immunoSEQ multiplex PCR; TCRdb holds only in-frame clones, not every one. Found here are about 120,000 clones, around a tenth of them singletons; the top ten hold roughly 3%. With 5 bases clipped from V and 1 base from J, the junction kept 12 bases outside the gene matches. This CDR3 is 17 amino acids long. In germline, CDR1 is MGHDK, CDR2 SYGVNS. V is TRBV25-1 and J is TRBJ2-7; TRBD1 matches 9 bases. The sequenced material came from PBMCs. The clonotype originates from a man under 40 in good health and CMV-seronegative. CDR3 sequence: CASSSAGTGLRSYEQYF. CDR3 coding DNA: TGTGCCAGCAGTTCCGCCGGGACAGGGTTACGATCCTACGAGCAGTACTTC.